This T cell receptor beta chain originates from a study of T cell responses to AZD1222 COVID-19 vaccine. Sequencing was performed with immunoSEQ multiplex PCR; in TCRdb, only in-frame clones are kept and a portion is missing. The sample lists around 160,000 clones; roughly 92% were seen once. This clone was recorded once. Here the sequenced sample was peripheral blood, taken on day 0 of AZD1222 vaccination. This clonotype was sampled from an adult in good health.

CDR3 loop: CASSSAGPQPQHF. DNA of the CDR3: TGCGCCAGCAGTTCTGCTGGTCCTCAGCCCCAGCATTTT. V and J are TRBV4-1 and TRBJ1-5, with no clear D. CDR3 size: 13 residues. CDR1 is MGHRA, CDR2 YSYEKL, per germline. Trimming shortened V by 6 bases and J by 6 bases, and 12 bases separated the two germline ends.